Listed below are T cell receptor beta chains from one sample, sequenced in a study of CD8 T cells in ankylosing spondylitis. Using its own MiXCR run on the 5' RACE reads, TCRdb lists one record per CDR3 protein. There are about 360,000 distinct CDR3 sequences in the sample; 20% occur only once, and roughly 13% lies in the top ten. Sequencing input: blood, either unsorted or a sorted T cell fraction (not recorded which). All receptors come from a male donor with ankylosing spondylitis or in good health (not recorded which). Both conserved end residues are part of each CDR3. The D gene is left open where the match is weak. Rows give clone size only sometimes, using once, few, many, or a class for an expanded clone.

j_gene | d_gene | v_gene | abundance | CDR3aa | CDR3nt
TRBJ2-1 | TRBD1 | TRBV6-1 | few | CASTGTGWQNEQFF | TGTGCCAGCACCGGGACAGGGTGGCAGAATGAGCAGTTCTTC
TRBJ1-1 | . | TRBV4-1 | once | CASSQPSKGSTEAFF | TGCGCCAGCAGCCAACCCAGTAAGGGGTCCACTGAAGCTTTCTTT
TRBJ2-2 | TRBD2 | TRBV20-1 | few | CSARGGPGELFF | TGCAGTGCCCGGGGGGGCCCCGGGGAGCTGTTTTTT
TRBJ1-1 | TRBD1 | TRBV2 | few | CASFTRTGRETEAFF | TGTGCCAGCTTCACACGGACAGGCCGGGAGACTGAAGCTTTCTTT
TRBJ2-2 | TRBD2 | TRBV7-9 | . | CASRLTWGGGTGELFF | TGTGCCAGCAGACTAACGTGGGGCGGGGGCACCGGGGAGCTGTTTTTT
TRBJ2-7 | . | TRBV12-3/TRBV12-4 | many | CASSLRVYEQYF | TGTGCCAGCAGTTTACGGGTCTACGAGCAGTACTTC
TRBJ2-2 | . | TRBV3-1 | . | CASSQPGHLLNTGELFF | TGTGCCAGCAGCCAACCGGGACACCTCTTGAACACCGGGGAGCTGTTTTTT
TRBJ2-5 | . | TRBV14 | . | CASSQVTGLGTYQETQYF | TGTGCCAGCAGCCAAGTTACCGGCCTTGGAACGTACCAAGAGACCCAGTACTTC
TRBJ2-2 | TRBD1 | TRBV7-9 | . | CASSLKTGGEDGELFF | TGTGCCAGCAGCTTAAAGACAGGGGGCGAGGACGGGGAGCTGTTTTTT
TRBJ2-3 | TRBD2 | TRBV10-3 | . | CAIRSGLGEVDTQYF | TGTGCCATCAGATCGGGACTAGGGGAGGTGGATACGCAGTATTTT
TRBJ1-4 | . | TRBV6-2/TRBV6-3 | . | CASRPTGLDGEKLFF | TGTGCCAGCAGACCTACAGGGCTAGACGGTGAAAAACTGTTTTTT
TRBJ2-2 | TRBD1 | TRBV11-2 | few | CASSDGTAIPSTGELFF | TGTGCCAGCAGCGACGGGACAGCCATTCCCTCCACCGGGGAGCTGTTTTTT
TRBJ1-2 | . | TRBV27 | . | CASSRTGTSILGYGYTF | TGTGCCAGCAGTCGAACTGGGACATCCATCCTCGGCTATGGCTACACCTTC
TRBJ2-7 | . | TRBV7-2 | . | CASSLDGQGGWYEQYF | TGTGCCAGCAGCTTGGATGGACAGGGAGGGTGGTACGAGCAGTACTTC
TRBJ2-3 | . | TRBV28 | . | CASSRTGEDTQYF | TGTGCCAGCAGCCGGACCGGGGAGGATACGCAGTATTTT
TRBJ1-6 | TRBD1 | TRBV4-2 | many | CASSQETGGFSPLHF | TGTGCCAGCAGCCAAGAAACAGGGGGCTTTTCACCCCTCCACTTT
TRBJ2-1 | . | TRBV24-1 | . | CATLGGRDDFDEQFF | TGTGCCACCCTAGGGGGGCGCGACGATTTTGATGAGCAGTTCTTC